This section outlines one T cell receptor (beta chain) sequence together with its context. The data belong to a study of T-cell reconstitution after alpha-beta-depleted transplantation in children. The TCRbeta library was prepared with unique molecular identifiers. TCRdb reprocessed the PCR reads with MiXCR, giving one entry per CDR3 protein. Of around 600,000 distinct CDR3 sequences listed, 16% are singletons. V shed 5 bases and J 4 bases; nucleotides not matched to a gene: 9. Germline loops: CDR1 SGHNT, CDR2 YENEEA. CDR3 length: 15 residues. The TCR sequence derives from a human donor who donated a stem cell graft to a child with acute myeloid leukemia. The chain joins TRBV11-3 to TRBJ2-3, with 7 bases matching TRBD1. This sample comprised PBMCs from the stem cell graft donor, obtained from the stem cell graft. CDR3 DNA sequence: TGTGCCAGCAGCGGTCGCGGTACAGGGGCAGATACGCAGTATTTT. Its protein is CASSGRGTGADTQYF.